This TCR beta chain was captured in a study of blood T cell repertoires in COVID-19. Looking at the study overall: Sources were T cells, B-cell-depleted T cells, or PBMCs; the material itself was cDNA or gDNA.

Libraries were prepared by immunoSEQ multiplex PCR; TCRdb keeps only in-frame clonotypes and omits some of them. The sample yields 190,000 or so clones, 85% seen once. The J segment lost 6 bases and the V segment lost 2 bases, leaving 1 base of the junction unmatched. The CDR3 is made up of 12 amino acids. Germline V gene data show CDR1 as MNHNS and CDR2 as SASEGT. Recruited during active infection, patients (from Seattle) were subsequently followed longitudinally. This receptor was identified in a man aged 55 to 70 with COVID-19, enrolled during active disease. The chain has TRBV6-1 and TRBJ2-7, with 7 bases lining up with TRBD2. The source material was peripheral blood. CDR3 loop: CASSEWGGEQYF. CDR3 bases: TGTGCCAGCAGTGAATGGGGGGGCGAGCAGTACTTC.